This T cell receptor (beta chain) was retrieved from a study of T cells in Graves' hyperthyroidism and ophthalmopathy. This clonotype was counted ten times or more. The antigen remains undetermined. There are 15 residues in the CDR3. V gave up 2 bases and J gave up 5 bases, with 16 bases separating them. Germline V lookup: CDR1 MNHEY, CDR2 SVGEGT. PBMCs stemmed from 10 ml fresh peripheral blood. Amplification of TCR beta CDR3 regions was performed using RNA transcripts as template. Carried out on the TCR CDR3, a first-round RT-PCR used the HTBI primer set. In TCRdb, the multiplex PCR reads were re-called with MiXCR into one record per CDR3 protein. Here the sample spans hundreds of thousands of distinct CDR3 sequences, 16% being singletons. General study points: The model anticipated ophthalmopathy a median about six months pre-onset.

Sequenced sample: blood. The sequence was obtained from a woman aged 40 to 50 with Graves' ophthalmopathy. The chain is built from TRBV6-2 or TRBV6-3 and TRBJ2-7; D is ambiguous. The CDR3 region is CASSYVSRKTHEQYF. CDR3 sequence (DNA): TGTGCCAGCAGTTACGTGAGCCGAAAAACCCACGAGCAGTACTTC.